This T cell receptor beta chain was documented in a study of cytomegalovirus exposure and HLA in healthy donors. Germline V gene sequence: CDR1 SGHRS, CDR2 YFSETQ. Germline trimming cut 5 bases from V and 0 bases from J; bases unmatched to any gene: 6. The CDR3 is 15 residues long. The study, taken as a whole, reports: As a later analysis showed, several of the most significant clusters appeared to be linked to common viral pathogens.

PCR primers comprised 60 Vbeta and 13 Jbeta primers. In the original processing: Unique TCR beta chains numbered 60 million to 100 million in a later analysis, with around 12 million shared. Data came from immunoSEQ multiplex PCR; TCRdb stores just in-frame clones and leaves some out. V, J and clone size were drawn from that table, and D and trimming were deduced from the DNA. This sample has around 58,000 clones, with over 55% found just once. Concerning this clone: The antigen remains undetermined.

The source is a man aged 35 to 55 in good health and CMV-seropositive. The specimen sequenced was PBMCs. The genes are TRBV5-1 and TRBJ2-7, with 9 bases matching TRBD1. CDR3 nucleotide sequence: TGCGCCAGCAGGTACAGGGGGCTGGGCTCCTACGAGCAGTACTTC. Translation gives CASRYRGLGSYEQYF.